A selection of T cell receptor beta chains follows, all from one sample in a study of cytomegalovirus exposure and HLA in healthy donors. The repertoire was sequenced with immunoSEQ multiplex PCR; TCRdb's copy has only in-frame clones and lacks some. The data show roughly 170,000 clones, approximately 81% seen once. The sequencing input was PBMCs. Source of these receptors: a female donor in good health and CMV-seronegative. Both conserved end residues are part of each CDR3. D genes are given only for firm matches. Part of the rows lack a size; the others show once, few, many or a class for expanded clones.

TRBV15	NA	TRBJ2-5	TRBD2	TGTGCCACCAGCTTGGTGGGAGGGAGTGAGACCCAGTACTTC	CATSLVGGSETQYF
TRBV9	NA	TRBJ2-1	TRBD2	TGTGCCAGCAGCGTAGGCGGGACTAGCAATGGTGAGCAGTTCTTC	CASSVGGTSNGEQFF
TRBV4-2	NA	TRBJ1-1	NA	TGTGCCAGCAGCCAAGTGACCAGCGGGGACCCTGAAGCTTTCTTT	CASSQVTSGDPEAFF
TRBV2	NA	TRBJ1-2	NA	TGTGCCAGCAGTGGACCAGGGGTTGGTGGCTACACCTTC	CASSGPGVGGYTF
TRBV14	NA	TRBJ1-4	NA	TGTGCCAGCAGCCACAGGGATGAAAAACTGTTTTTT	CASSHRDEKLFF
TRBV4-2	NA	TRBJ2-5	NA	TGTGCCAGCAGCCAAGTAACAGAACAAGAGACCCAGTACTTC	CASSQVTEQETQYF
TRBV7-2	NA	TRBJ2-5	NA	TGTGCCAGCAGCTTAGTGACGGGAGCTGAGACCCAGTACTTC	CASSLVTGAETQYF
TRBV4-1	NA	TRBJ2-7	NA	TGCGCCAGCAGCCAAGAAGGGGTCTTTCGCCTCGACGAGCAGTACTTC	CASSQEGVFRLDEQYF
TRBV29-1	NA	TRBJ2-5	TRBD2	TGCAGCGTTTCTAGCGGGAAGGTGGGAGAGCAGTACTTC	CSVSSGKVGEQYF
TRBV30	NA	TRBJ1-6	NA	TGTGCCTCGGGACAAACTAATTCACCCCTCCACTTT	CASGQTNSPLHF
TRBV13	few	TRBJ2-1	NA	TGTGCCAGCAGCTTAGGCCGGACTAAGAACAATGAGCAGTTCTTC	CASSLGRTKNNEQFF
TRBV7-7	NA	TRBJ2-5	NA	TGTGCTAGCAGCTTAGTGAGAGGGCGATCGGAGACCCAGTACTTC	CASSLVRGRSETQYF
TRBV29-1	NA	TRBJ1-1	NA	TGCAGCGTGAACCGGGACATAACTGAAGCTTTCTTT	CSVNRDITEAFF
TRBV4-2	NA	TRBJ1-2	NA	TGTGCCAGCAGCCAAGATCCCAGCAGGGAAGGCTACACCTTC	CASSQDPSREGYTF
TRBV28	NA	TRBJ2-7	NA	TGTGCCAGCCAGTGGAAGGGGTCCTACGAGCAGTACTTC	CASQWKGSYEQYF
TRBV7-2	NA	TRBJ2-7	NA	TGTGCCAGCAGCTTAGTAAGCGAGCAGTACTTC	CASSLVSEQYF
TRBV18	NA	TRBJ1-1	NA	TGTGCCAGCTCACCACCGGGGGGGCGGGGGAACACTGAAGCTTTCTTT	CASSPPGGRGNTEAFF
TRBV4-1	NA	TRBJ2-3	TRBD2	TGCGCCAGCAGCCAAGAAGCGTTACGGTATGGAGCGGGAGACGATACGCAGTATTTT	CASSQEALRYGAGDDTQYF
TRBV5-1	few	TRBJ2-5	TRBD2	TGCGCCAGCAGCTCGACCGCGGGGGTAGAGACCCAGTACTTC	CASSSTAGVETQYF
TRBV2	NA	TRBJ2-5	NA	TGTGCCAGCAAGAAAGTGGAGGGGGAGACCCAGTACTTC	CASKKVEGETQYF
TRBV4-1	NA	TRBJ2-1	TRBD2	TGCGCCAGCAGGACCTGGCGGGGGTCAAACAATGAGCAGTTCTTC	CASRTWRGSNNEQFF
TRBV7-2	NA	TRBJ2-7	NA	TGTGCCAGCAGCTTAGCGCCCCCGGAGTACGAGCAGTACTTC	CASSLAPPEYEQYF
TRBV6-1	NA	TRBJ1-5	NA	TGTGCCAGCACAATACATTTTCGTGATCAGCCCCAGCATTTT	CASTIHFRDQPQHF
TRBV27	NA	TRBJ2-3	NA	TGTGCCAGCAGTTCAGGGGATACGCAGTATTTT	CASSSGDTQYF
TRBV30	once	TRBJ2-5	TRBD2	TGTGCCTGGAGTCTTCTAGCGGGGGGGGAGACCCAGTACTTC	CAWSLLAGGETQYF
TRBV10-1	NA	TRBJ2-4	NA	TGCGCCAGCGGAAGGAGCCTAAAAAACATTCAGTACTTC	CASGRSLKNIQYF
TRBV6-5	few	TRBJ2-1	TRBD1	TGTGCCAGCAGCCAAGGACAGGGGGCGCACAATGAGCAGTTCTTC	CASSQGQGAHNEQFF
TRBV29-1	NA	TRBJ1-5	NA	TGCAGCGTCGAAGGGGGAGGGGTGCCCCAGCATTTT	CSVEGGGVPQHF
TRBV7-9	NA	TRBJ2-3	TRBD2	TGTGCCAGCCGGACTAGCCCAGATACGCAGTATTTT	CASRTSPDTQYF
TRBV19	NA	TRBJ1-1	TRBD1	TGTGCCAGTAGCCTGGACAGGGTCGGAACTGAAGCTTTCTTT	CASSLDRVGTEAFF
TRBV7-3	once	TRBJ2-7	TRBD1	TGTGCCAGCAGCTTGGGGCGACCGGGACAGGGGTTCCAGGAGCAGTACTTC	CASSLGRPGQGFQEQYF
TRBV7-9	NA	TRBJ2-5	TRBD2	TGTGCCAGCAGCGGGACTAGTCGGGAGACCCAGTACTTC	CASSGTSRETQYF
TRBV6-6	NA	TRBJ2-5	NA	TGTGCCAGCTTCAAGTCGGGATGGGAAGAGACCCAGTACTTC	CASFKSGWEETQYF
TRBV10-3	NA	TRBJ1-5	NA	TGTGCCATCAGTGAGGCTGCGCCCAATCAGCCCCAGCATTTT	CAISEAAPNQPQHF
TRBV7-2	NA	TRBJ2-3	TRBD2	TGTGCCAGCAGCCCTCAACCCCCCGGGACTAGCTTTGCAGCTACGCAGTATTTT	CASSPQPPGTSFAATQYF
TRBV19	NA	TRBJ1-4	TRBD1	TGTGCCAGCCGGGGACAGGGCGGTGAAAAACTGTTTTTT	CASRGQGGEKLFF
TRBV15	NA	TRBJ2-7	NA	TGTGCCACCAGCAGAGATCAAGGTACGGGTCTCGAGCAGTACTTC	CATSRDQGTGLEQYF
TRBV7-2	NA	TRBJ2-5	NA	TGTGCCAGCAGCTTAGCGGGGGCCGGAGAGACCCAGTACTTC	CASSLAGAGETQYF
TRBV29-1	NA	TRBJ2-5	NA	TGCAGCGTTGAAGTTAGTGCTACCTTGTACCAAGAGACCCAGTACTTC	CSVEVSATLYQETQYF
TRBV9	NA	TRBJ1-3	NA	TGTGCCAGCAGCGTAGAGAGTGCTGGAAACACCATATATTTT	CASSVESAGNTIYF
TRBV9	few	TRBJ2-1	TRBD2	TGTGCCAGCAGCCGGACTAGCGCAATCAATGAGCAGTTCTTC	CASSRTSAINEQFF
TRBV5-6	once	TRBJ2-7	NA	TGTGCCAGCAGCTTGGGACAGTACGAGCAGTACTTC	CASSLGQYEQYF
TRBV18	NA	TRBJ1-4	NA	TGTGCCAGCACCACGACTACCCTGAATGAAAAACTGTTTTTT	CASTTTTLNEKLFF
TRBV11-1	NA	TRBJ2-2	NA	TGTGCCAGCAGCTTACGACGAGGAGGGGAGCTGTTTTTT	CASSLRRGGELFF
TRBV5-1	once	TRBJ2-6	NA	TGCGCCAGCAGCTTGTTCGCTGGGCTGAACTCTGGGGCCAACGTCCTGACTTTC	CASSLFAGLNSGANVLTF